This TCR beta chain was observed in a study of PD-1 blockade in classical Hodgkin lymphoma. The CDR3 consists of 14 residues. V was clipped by 5 bases and J by 8 bases, with 15 bases between them. CDR1 SGHVS and CDR2 FQNEAQ come from the germline V gene. No patient escaped relapse after autologous stem cell transplantation, and brentuximab vedotin exposure varied. Sequenced by immunoSEQ multiplex PCR; TCRdb stores in-frame clones only, minus some. The repertoire includes around 26,000 clones, approximately 80% of them detected once, and roughly 21% sits in the top ten. For this clone: Its matching antigen is unknown.

Whole-study results and caveats: Whereas CD4+ TCR diversity had risen significantly by C4D1, CD8+ TCR diversity had not. Possibly reflecting disease activity or prior therapy, repertoire differences have causes that remain undefined.

This TCR was recovered from a human donor with classical Hodgkin lymphoma. The chain employs TRBV7-8 and TRBJ1-4; D not resolved. This specimen was peripheral blood mononuclear cells (PBMCs), taken before the second cycle of nivolumab. CDR3 residues: CASSPTVKEEKLFF. The DNA of the CDR3 is TGTGCCAGCAGCCCGACCGTTAAGGAGGAAAAACTGTTTTTT.